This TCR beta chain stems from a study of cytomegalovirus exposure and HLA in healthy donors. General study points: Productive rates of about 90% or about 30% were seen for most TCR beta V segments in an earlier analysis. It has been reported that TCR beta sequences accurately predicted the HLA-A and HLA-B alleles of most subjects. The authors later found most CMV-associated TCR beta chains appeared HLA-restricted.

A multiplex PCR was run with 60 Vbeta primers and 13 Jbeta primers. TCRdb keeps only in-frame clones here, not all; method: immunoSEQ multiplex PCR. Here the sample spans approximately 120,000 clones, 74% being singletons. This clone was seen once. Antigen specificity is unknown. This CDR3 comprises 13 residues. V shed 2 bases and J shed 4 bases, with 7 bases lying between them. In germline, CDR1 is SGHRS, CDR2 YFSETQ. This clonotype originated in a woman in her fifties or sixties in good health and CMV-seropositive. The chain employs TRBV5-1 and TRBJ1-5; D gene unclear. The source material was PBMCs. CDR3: CASSFDSNQPQHF. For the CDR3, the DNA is TGCGCCAGCAGCTTCGATAGTAATCAGCCCCAGCATTTT.